The present T cell receptor (beta chain) was sequenced within a study of blood T cells in healthy people across ages. Every donor provided roughly 10 milliliters of peripheral blood. V lost 7 bases and J 2 bases, leaving 12 bases between the germline ends. CDR1 is SQVTM and CDR2 is ANQGSEA in the germline V gene. CDR3 size: 12 residues. For the second PCR, which ran for about 6 to 11 cycles, a sample-barcoded 5' primer and a J-beta primer mix were used. Tagging of each cDNA molecule was performed by a template-switch adaptor with 12 random nucleotides. TCRdb used MiXCR to reprocess the 5' RACE reads, holding one entry per CDR3 protein. The table records approximately 800,000 distinct CDR3 sequences, 55% to 70% of them present only once.

Specimen: blood. This sequence originates from a man aged 25 to 40 in good health. This chain joins TRBV29-1 and TRBJ2-7; the D gene is possibly TRBD1 (5 bases). CDR3 coding DNA: TGCAGCGCCGTGTGGGGCCCCTACGAGCAGTACTTC. Translation gives CSAVWGPYEQYF.